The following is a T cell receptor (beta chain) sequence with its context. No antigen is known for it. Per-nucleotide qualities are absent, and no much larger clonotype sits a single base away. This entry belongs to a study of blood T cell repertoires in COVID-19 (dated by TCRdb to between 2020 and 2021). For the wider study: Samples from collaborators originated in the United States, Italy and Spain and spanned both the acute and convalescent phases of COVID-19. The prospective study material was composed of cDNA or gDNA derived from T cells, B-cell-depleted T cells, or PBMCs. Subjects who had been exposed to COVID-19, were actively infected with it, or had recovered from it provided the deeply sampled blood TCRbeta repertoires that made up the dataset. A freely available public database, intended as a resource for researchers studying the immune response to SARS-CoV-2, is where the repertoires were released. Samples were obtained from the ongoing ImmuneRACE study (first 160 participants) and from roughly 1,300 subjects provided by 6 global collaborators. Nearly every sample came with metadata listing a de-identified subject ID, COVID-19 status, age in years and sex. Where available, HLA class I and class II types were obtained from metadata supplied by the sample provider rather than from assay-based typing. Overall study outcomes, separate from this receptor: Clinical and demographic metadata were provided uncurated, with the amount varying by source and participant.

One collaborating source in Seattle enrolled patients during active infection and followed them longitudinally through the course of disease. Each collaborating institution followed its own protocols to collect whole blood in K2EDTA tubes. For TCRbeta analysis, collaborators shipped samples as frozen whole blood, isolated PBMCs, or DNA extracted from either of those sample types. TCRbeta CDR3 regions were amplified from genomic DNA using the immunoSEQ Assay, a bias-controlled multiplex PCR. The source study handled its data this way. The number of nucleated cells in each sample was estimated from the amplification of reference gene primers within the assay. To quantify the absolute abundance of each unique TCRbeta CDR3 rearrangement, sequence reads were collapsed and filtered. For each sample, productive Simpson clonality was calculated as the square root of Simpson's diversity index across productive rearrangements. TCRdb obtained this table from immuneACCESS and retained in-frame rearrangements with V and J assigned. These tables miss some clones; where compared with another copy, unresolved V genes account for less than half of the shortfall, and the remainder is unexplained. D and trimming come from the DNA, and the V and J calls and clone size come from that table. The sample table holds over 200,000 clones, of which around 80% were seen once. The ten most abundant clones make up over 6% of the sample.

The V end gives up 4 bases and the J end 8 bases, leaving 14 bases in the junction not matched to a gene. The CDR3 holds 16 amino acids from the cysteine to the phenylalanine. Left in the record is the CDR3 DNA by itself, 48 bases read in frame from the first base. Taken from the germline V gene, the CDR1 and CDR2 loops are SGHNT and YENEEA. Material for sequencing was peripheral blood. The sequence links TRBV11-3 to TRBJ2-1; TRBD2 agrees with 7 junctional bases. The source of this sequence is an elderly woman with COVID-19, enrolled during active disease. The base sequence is TGTGCCAGCAGCTCAAAAACCGGGACTAAGACCCATGAGCAGTTCTTC. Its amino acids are CASSSKTGTKTHEQFF.